This T cell receptor (beta chain) was retrieved from a study of human T cells and chemical hapten exposure. Study at large: Per-sample TCR yield variation was attributed mainly to small pooled library volume differences.

The CDR3 loop spans 13 amino acids. V shed 2 bases and J shed 6 bases, with 8 bases lying between them. From germline, CDR1 is MRHNA and CDR2 SNTAGT. As to time point: patch test 2, 6 weeks after DPC sensitization. Treatment denoted: therapeutic diphenylcyclopropenone sensitization with weekly scalp DPC. TCRdb reprocessed the RACE reads via MiXCR and lists one record per CDR3 protein. The sample has 84,000 or so distinct CDR3 sequences; 10% are singletons. This clonotype was sampled from a woman aged 25 to 39 with alopecia areata. Some clones in this sample may be carry-over from other donors' samples. Here the sequenced sample was whole blood, taken in connection with sensitization to the hapten diphenylcyclopropenone (DPC). The rearrangement links TRBV6-4 to TRBJ2-1; D not certain. DNA for the CDR3: TGTGCCAGCAGTGACCTCTACGGCAATGAGCAGTTCTTC. Protein: CASSDLYGNEQFF.